These 26 T cell receptor beta chains were sequenced from one sample in a study of Ad26.COV2.S vaccination and SARS-CoV-2 variants (dated by TCRdb to the early 2020s). The intended sense of this specimen's treatment or condition label: some 20 received Ad26.COV2.S at low or high dose, single or two shots; about five received placebo; per-sample allocation not given. Repertoires of vaccine and placebo recipients were sequenced from samples collected on day 63 after the first injection. Libraries were prepared through the immunoSEQ multiplex PCR assay. In TCRdb, the immuneACCESS table is reduced to in-frame sequences with V and J assigned. These tables do not hold every clone; where another copy was compared, an unresolved V gene accounts for under half, and the others remain unexplained. This sample lists 300,000 to 400,000 clones; less than 90% were detected once. The biggest ten clones account for approximately 5.9% of the sample.

The source was peripheral blood, collected in a trial of Ad26.COV2.S vaccine versus placebo. These receptors all stem from a person aged 18-65 years who received the Ad26.COV2.S COVID-19 vaccine or a placebo.

The rearrangement links TRBV28 to TRBJ1-5; TRBD1 matches 7 bases. CDR1 is MDHEN, CDR2 SYDVKM, per germline. J was trimmed by 11 bases and V by 8 bases; bases with no gene match: 24. The CDR3 runs to 17 residues. In nucleotides, the CDR3 is TGTGCCAGCGAACCCCACAATAACCGGGACAGCTCAGTGGCCCAGCATTTT. This gives the protein CASEPHNNRDSSVAQHF. The complete variable domain, with remaining parts taken from reference TRBV28 and TRBJ1-5, reads DVKVTQSSRYLVKRTGEKVFLECVQDMDHENMFWYRQDPGLGLRLIYFSYDVKMKEKGDIPEGYSVSREKKERFSLILESASTNQTSMYLCASEPHNNRDSSVAQHFGDGTRLSIL.

V and J are TRBV2 and TRBJ1-5; D unclear. The V and J ends lost 5 bases and 2 bases respectively, with 13 bases between them. CDR1 is SNHLY and CDR2 is FYNNEI in the germline V gene. The CDR3 is made up of 15 amino acids. CDR3 in DNA: TGTGCCAGCAGTTTGGGTGGGTTGGGCAATCAGCCCCAGCATTTT. Translation: CASSLGGLGNQPQHF.

The chain has TRBV27 and TRBJ1-2; D is unresolved. The CDR3 is 14 residues long. Trimming shortened V by 2 bases and J by 4 bases, and 11 bases separated the two germline ends. CDR1 is MNHEY, CDR2 SMNVEV, per germline (reference sequence). The CDR3 is CASSLGRASYGYTF. The CDR3 nucleotides read TGTGCCAGCAGTTTAGGGAGGGCTTCCTATGGCTACACCTTC.

The table lists this clone with a count of one. The V call is TRBV9, the J call TRBJ1-2, with a tentative D call TRBD1 (6 bases). This CDR3 has 16 residues. The germline gives CDR1 SGDLS, CDR2 YYNGEE. V was clipped by 8 bases and J by 1 base, with 21 bases between them. The CDR3 protein is CARGPTGLPLNYGYTF. The CDR3, as DNA: TGTGCCAGGGGACCCACAGGGCTCCCCCTTAACTATGGCTACACCTTC.

The chain couples TRBV28 to TRBJ1-1; no firm D call. CDR1 is MDHEN and CDR2 is SYDVKM in the germline V gene. V dropped 6 bases and J dropped 4 bases, with 6 bases sitting between them. This CDR3 comprises 11 residues. The CDR3 loop reads CASSRSTEAFF. For the CDR3, the DNA is TGTGCCAGCAGCAGATCCACTGAAGCTTTCTTT.

The V and J genes are TRBV7-9 and TRBJ2-2; D is undetermined. The CDR3 contains 14 residues. Between the trimmed V and J ends, which lost 7 bases and 5 bases, there was a span of 14 bases. Germline V gene data show CDR1 as SEHNR and CDR2 as FQNEAQ (reference sequence). The CDR3 coding sequence is TGTGCCAGCACCCTAGTAGACAATACCGGGGAGCTGTTTTTT. Residues: CASTLVDNTGELFF.

In this sample, this clone turned up once. The V gene is TRBV27, the J gene TRBJ1-6; no definite D call. Trimming took off 2 bases at V and 6 bases at J, with 11 bases between the two ends. The CDR3 covers 15 residues. Looked up from germline, CDR1 is MNHEY and CDR2 is SMNVEV (reference sequence). In DNA form, the CDR3 reads TGTGCCAGCAGTTTACAGGTTGGAACTAATTCACCCCTCCACTTT. It encodes CASSLQVGTNSPLHF.

This rearrangement joins TRBV7-9 to TRBJ2-1, with no clear D. The CDR3 runs to 17 residues. Trimming pared 4 bases from V and 0 bases from J, leaving 16 bases between. Germline-derived CDR1 and CDR2 are SEHNR and FQNEAQ (reference sequence). The CDR3 loop is CASSSRQVSSSYNEQFF. As DNA, the CDR3 is TGTGCCAGCAGCTCGCGACAAGTCAGTAGCTCCTACAATGAGCAGTTCTTC.

J is TRBJ1-3 and V is TRBV5-1, with D unclear. Germline V lookup: CDR1 SGHRS, CDR2 YFSETQ. There are 16 residues in the CDR3. Trimming shortened V by 0 bases and J by 0 bases, and 10 bases separated the two germline ends. The CDR3 loop reads CASSLGGQSSGNTIYF. CDR3 in DNA: TGCGCCAGCAGCTTGGGTGGTCAGAGCTCTGGAAACACCATATATTTT.

The chain couples TRBV9 to TRBJ2-5; D is ambiguous. V was shortened by 1 base and J by 2 bases, with 9 bases between the two germline ends. CDR3 length: 14 residues. Germline CDR1 reads SGDLS; CDR2 reads YYNGEE. CDR3 region: CASSVSGQQETQYF. The CDR3 DNA reads as TGTGCCAGCAGCGTATCCGGGCAGCAAGAGACCCAGTACTTC.

The chain recombines TRBV7-2 with TRBJ2-3, with D uncertain. Trimming pared 5 bases from V and 2 bases from J, leaving 11 bases between. Germline V CDR1 and CDR2: SGHTA, FQGNSA. This CDR3 region has 14 residues. As DNA, the CDR3 is TGTGCCAGCAGCCCAATCCTAAACACAGATACGCAGTATTTT. It is translated as CASSPILNTDTQYF.

This sequence joins TRBV7-2 and TRBJ2-7; D is uncertain. Deletions cut 1 base from V and 2 bases from J, with 12 bases between. Germline V gene lookup returns CDR1 SGHTA and CDR2 FQGNSA. This CDR3 has 15 amino acids. CDR3 sequence reads: CASSLDVRQTYEQYF. CDR3 in DNA: TGTGCCAGCAGCTTAGATGTACGGCAAACCTACGAGCAGTACTTC.

V and J are TRBV19 and TRBJ1-5; weak D call: TRBD1 (5 bases). CDR1 LNHDA and CDR2 SQIVND come from the germline V gene (reference sequence). CDR3 length: 15 amino acids. Trimming cost V 4 bases and J 3 bases, with 13 bases left between them. The CDR3 coding sequence is TGTGCCAGTAGTAGAGAAGGGGCAAACAATCAGCCCCAGCATTTT. Translating gives CASSREGANNQPQHF.

The CDR3 loop reads CASSEIRSGGVSWGTDTQYF. CDR3 sequence (DNA): TGTGCCAGCAGCGAGATCAGGTCGGGAGGTGTTTCCTGGGGCACAGATACGCAGTATTTT. The chain carries TRBV9 and TRBJ2-3; 7 positions match TRBD2. The J segment lost 1 base and the V segment lost 3 bases, leaving 20 bases of the junction unmatched. Germline CDR1 reads SGDLS; CDR2 reads YYNGEE. The CDR3 spans 20 residues.

This chain connects TRBV4-3 to TRBJ1-2; 7 nucleotides agree with TRBD1. CDR1 and CDR2 from the germline V gene are LGHNA and YSLEER. The V gene end was trimmed by 3 bases and the J gene end by 1 base; junction bases not matched to a gene: 5. This CDR3 has 15 residues. CDR3 nucleotide sequence: TGCGCCAGCAGCCACCCAAACAGGGGTAACTATGGCTACACCTTC. Translation gives CASSHPNRGNYGYTF.

The CDR3 sequence is CATQGQENSPLHF. CDR3 DNA sequence: TGTGCCACTCAGGGACAGGAAAATTCACCCCTCCACTTT. This chain links TRBV7-2 with TRBJ1-6; 8 bases are a match to TRBD1. CDR1 and CDR2 from the germline V gene are SGHTA and FQGNSA. CDR3 length: 13 residues. The ends lost 10 bases at V and 7 bases at J; junction bases unmatched: 6.

The count of this clone is one. The chain combines TRBV3-1 (or the pseudogene TRBV3-2) with TRBJ2-6, with no clear D. V was cut by 6 bases and J by 0 bases, with 6 bases left in between. This CDR3 has 14 amino acids. The germline gives CDR1 LGHDT, CDR2 YNNKEL (reference sequence). CDR3 sequence reads: CASSVVSGANVLTF. Written as DNA, the CDR3 is TGTGCCAGCAGTGTAGTCTCTGGGGCCAACGTCCTGACTTTC.

The CDR3 is CASSRAPGGTGELFF. Here the CDR3 DNA reads TGTGCCAGCAGCCGCGCCCCGGGCGGGACCGGGGAGCTGTTTTTT. The V gene is TRBV2, the J gene TRBJ2-2, with TRBD2 as a possible D gene (5 bases). Germline assignment: CDR1 SNHLY and CDR2 FYNNEI. V shed 6 bases and J shed 5 bases, with 16 bases lying between them. This CDR3 region has 15 residues.

This clone was recorded a few times. The V gene is TRBV29-1, the J gene TRBJ2-5; TRBD2 might be the D (5 bases). This CDR3 contains 13 residues. Germline CDR1 SQVTM, CDR2 ANQGSEA. V gave up 7 bases and J gave up 5 bases, with 17 bases separating them. CDR3 sequence: CSAGSEQLETQYF. The CDR3 nucleotides are TGCAGCGCGGGATCGGAACAATTGGAGACCCAGTACTTC.

The chain has TRBV19 and TRBJ1-2; TRBD1 matches at 8 bases. Trimming took 6 bases from V and 4 from J; bases not matched to a gene: 7. This CDR3 is built from 14 residues. Germline V gene sequence: CDR1 LNHDA, CDR2 SQIVND (reference sequence). This chain's CDR3 is CASSAGGLGYGYTF. In nucleotides, the CDR3 is TGTGCCAGTAGCGCAGGGGGCTTAGGCTATGGCTACACCTTC.

V is TRBV20-1 and J is TRBJ2-2; perhaps TRBD2 as D (5 bases). Per the germline V gene, CDR1 is DFQATT and CDR2 is SNEGSKA (reference sequence). Trimming shortened V by 5 bases and J by 7 bases, and 8 bases separated the two germline ends. The CDR3 is made up of 11 amino acids. CDR3 region: CSAFAGGELFF. The CDR3 DNA reads as TGCAGTGCTTTCGCGGGCGGGGAGCTGTTTTTT.

The chain recombines TRBV5-5 with TRBJ2-3, with 9 bases lining up with TRBD2. CDR1 is SGHKS, CDR2 YYEKEE, per germline (reference sequence). V trimming: 0 bases; J trimming: 6 bases; junction bases outside the gene matches: 5. This CDR3 comprises 15 residues. The CDR3 DNA follows: TGTGCCAGCAGCTTGGTAGCGGGAGCTATGGATACGCAGTATTTT. Translation: CASSLVAGAMDTQYF.

CDR3 in DNA: TGCGCCAGCAGCCAAGATGAGGGCGACTACGAGCAGTACTTC. Residues: CASSQDEGDYEQYF. The chain is built from TRBV4-3 and TRBJ2-7, with D tentatively TRBD2 (5 bases). The germline V gene encodes CDR1 LGHNA and CDR2 YSLEER. The CDR3 has 14 amino acids. V was clipped by 0 bases and J by 3 bases, with 9 bases between them.

DNA for the CDR3: TGTGCCAGCAGCTTAGGGACAGGGGCGCTACGGGAGCAGTACTTC. The encoded protein is CASSLGTGALREQYF. The chain is built from TRBV7-2 and TRBJ2-7, with 9 bases that match TRBD1. This CDR3 contains 15 residues. Germline V gene data show CDR1 as SGHTA and CDR2 as FQGNSA. Trimming removed 1 base from V and 7 bases from J; junction bases left unmatched: 8.

The chain uses TRBV23-1 and TRBJ1-5; D is perhaps TRBD1 (5 bases). TRBV23-1 is an open reading frame whose function is uncertain. The germline V and J ends were trimmed by 3 bases and 7 bases, with 19 bases remaining between them. The CDR3 has 16 residues. This chain's CDR3 is CASSHGLQGEGQPQHF. The CDR3 nucleotides are TGCGCCAGCAGTCACGGGCTCCAGGGTGAGGGACAGCCCCAGCATTTT.

This sequence joins TRBV5-3 and TRBJ1-1; perhaps TRBD1 as D (5 bases). TRBV5-3 is an ORF, and what it does is uncertain. The length of the CDR3 is 14 residues. The V end was cut by 4 bases, the J end by 4 bases, with 14 bases between. CDR3 amino acids: CARSGGTRGTEAFF. The CDR3 DNA follows: TGTGCCAGAAGCGGCGGGACCCGGGGCACTGAAGCTTTCTTT.